The T cell receptor beta chain under discussion was sequenced for a study of T cell repertoires in cytomegalovirus infection. At the level of the study: HLA-C-restricted CMV epitopes, recently identified, and well-studied HLA-B-restricted ones were used by the study.

This clonotype is a singleton in its sample. Its antigen is not known. The study, taken as a whole, reports: HLA-C-restricted CMV-specific TCR beta clonotypes prevailed in the ex vivo response.

TCRdb re-called the reads with MiXCR, one entry per CDR3 protein. The table records some 43,000 distinct CDR3 sequences, about 21% of them present only once. Germline CDR1 reads MNHEY; CDR2 reads SVGEGT. V gave up 0 bases and J gave up 4 bases, with 6 bases separating them. The CDR3 runs to 13 residues. This rearrangement joins TRBV6-2 or TRBV6-3 to TRBJ1-2; D remains unclear. The specimen was CD8+ T cells from cultured PBMCs, collected from culture after CMV antigen stimulation. This sequence was found in a human donor in good health (CMV status not recorded). Some clones in this sample may be carry-over from other donors' samples. This chain's CDR3 is CASSYSGGYGYTF. The CDR3 DNA reads TGTGCCAGCAGTTACTCAGGCGGCTATGGCTACACCTTC.